This is a list of T cell receptor beta chains from one sample in a study of CD8+CD57+ T cells in acquired aplastic anemia. TCRdb re-analysed the reads in MiXCR, keeping a single row per CDR3 protein. The sample contains 150,000 to 200,000 distinct CDR3 sequences, 47% of which appear only once. Sequenced input: sorted CD4+, CD8+, or CD8+CD57+ T cells (not recorded which) from PBMCs. The source of these receptors is a human donor with aplastic anemia. Each CDR3 is given with its conserved first and last residue. Fields, in order: D gene, V gene, J gene, clone size, CDR3 protein, CDR3 DNA. The D gene is left open where the match is weak. Clone size is not always given. Where it is, it says once, few, many or a class for expanded clones.

TRBD1	TRBV29-1	TRBJ2-7	.	CSVDLQGVPRAYEQYF	TGCAGCGTTGACCTACAGGGGGTACCCCGGGCCTACGAGCAGTACTTC
TRBD1	TRBV2	TRBJ1-4	.	CASRLGTAYNEKLFF	TGTGCCAGCAGACTTGGGACAGCATATAATGAAAAACTGTTTTTT
.	TRBV15	TRBJ1-5	.	CATSRRFSGSNQPQHF	TGTGCCACCAGCAGGAGATTTTCGGGGAGCAATCAGCCCCAGCATTTT
.	TRBV29-1	TRBJ2-7	.	CSVEGVTYEQYF	TGCAGCGTTGAAGGCGTTACCTACGAGCAGTACTTC
.	TRBV5-1	TRBJ1-2	many	CASSALTNNYGYTF	TGCGCCAGCAGCGCCTTGACAAATAACTATGGCTACACCTTC
.	TRBV20-1	TRBJ2-5	.	CSARDPFQTGRRETQYF	TGCAGTGCTAGAGATCCCTTCCAGACAGGGAGGAGGGAGACCCAGTACTTC
.	TRBV2	TRBJ1-2	.	CASRPRGTDGYTF	TGTGCCAGCAGACCTAGGGGTACGGATGGCTACACCTTC
.	TRBV3-1	TRBJ1-1	many	CASSPRGRTEAFF	TGTGCCAGCAGCCCACGGGGTAGAACTGAAGCTTTCTTT
.	TRBV19	TRBJ1-2	.	CASSTWDGYGYTF	TGTGCCAGTAGTACCTGGGACGGTTATGGCTACACCTTC
.	TRBV5-1	TRBJ2-5	many	CASSWDQETQYF	TGCGCCAGCAGCTGGGACCAAGAGACCCAGTACTTC
TRBD2	TRBV9	TRBJ2-5	.	CASSPGSGETQYF	TGTGCCAGCAGCCCCGGTAGCGGGGAGACCCAGTACTTC
TRBD1	TRBV6-1	TRBJ1-6	.	CASRPTTRDRGSPLHF	TGTGCCAGCAGACCGACCACCCGGGACAGGGGTTCACCCCTCCACTTT
.	TRBV19	TRBJ2-1	.	CASSIFEGAGNEQFF	TGTGCCAGTAGTATTTTCGAGGGGGCGGGAAATGAGCAGTTCTTC
.	TRBV15	TRBJ2-7	once	CATSRGGTYEQYF	TGTGCCACCAGCAGAGGGGGAACCTACGAGCAGTACTTC
TRBD1	TRBV10-1	TRBJ2-7	.	CASSAGGYHEQYF	TGCGCCAGCAGCGCAGGGGGCTACCACGAGCAGTACTTC
TRBD2	TRBV11-1	TRBJ2-1	.	CASSLLYRSRLAGVNEQFF	TGTGCCAGCAGCTTATTGTATCGCTCGAGGCTAGCGGGAGTCAATGAGCAGTTCTTC
TRBD1	TRBV19	TRBJ1-2	many	CASSRQGDYGYTF	TGTGCCAGTAGTCGCCAGGGGGACTATGGCTACACCTTC
.	TRBV19	TRBJ1-2	many	CASSVLRQTNLYGYTF	TGTGCCAGTAGTGTACTAAGACAAACCAACCTCTATGGCTACACCTTC
.	TRBV3-1	TRBJ1-2	many	CASSQDARRSYTF	TGTGCCAGCAGCCAAGACGCCCGGAGGAGCTACACCTTC
TRBD1	TRBV5-1	TRBJ2-7	.	CASSPWTGFSYEQYF	TGCGCCAGCAGTCCCTGGACAGGGTTTTCCTACGAGCAGTACTTC
.	TRBV9	TRBJ1-1	.	CASSVPGQNTEAFF	TGTGCCAGCAGCGTGCCGGGACAGAACACTGAAGCTTTCTTT
TRBD1	TRBV10-3	TRBJ2-5	.	CASSDPTGAQETQYF	TGTGCCAGCAGTGATCCGACAGGGGCTCAAGAGACCCAGTACTTC
.	TRBV2	TRBJ1-5	once	CASSGGRQPQHF	TGTGCCAGCAGTGGGGGGAGGCAGCCCCAGCATTTT
TRBD1	TRBV7-2	TRBJ1-2	many	CASSLDRGQHGYTF	TGTGCCAGCAGCTTAGACAGGGGGCAACATGGCTACACCTTC
.	TRBV29-1	TRBJ1-5	.	CSAANSNQPQHF	TGCAGCGCGGCCAATAGCAATCAGCCCCAGCATTTC
TRBD2	TRBV9	TRBJ2-7	many	CASSVGSGGVWEQYF	TGTGCCAGCAGCGTAGGAAGCGGGGGGGTGTGGGAGCAGTACTTC
TRBD1	TRBV24-1	TRBJ1-1	.	CATSPIGRGPTEAFF	TGTGCCACCAGTCCGATCGGCAGGGGGCCAACTGAAGCTTTCTTT
.	TRBV20-1	TRBJ1-6	once	CSASPLHF	TGCAGTGCTAGCCCCCTCCACTTT
TRBD2	TRBV2	TRBJ2-7	once	CASSPSGGLYEQYF	TGTGCCAGCAGTCCTAGCGGGGGGTTGTATGAGCAGTACTTC
.	TRBV29-1	TRBJ2-2	.	CSVEARQGTIGELFF	TGCAGCGTTGAAGCGAGGCAGGGAACGATCGGGGAGCTGTTTTTT
TRBD1	TRBV2	TRBJ2-1	.	CASSLFGDRGHNEQFF	TGTGCCAGCAGTTTGTTTGGGGACAGGGGGCACAATGAGCAGTTCTTC
TRBD1	TRBV7-6	TRBJ2-2	.	CASSLRGQDPGELFF	TGTGCCAGCAGCTTACGGGGACAGGATCCCGGGGAGCTGTTTTTT
TRBD1	TRBV24-1	TRBJ1-6	.	CATSDLRTGSNSPLHF	TGTGCCACCAGTGATTTGCGGACAGGGTCAAATTCACCCCTCCACTTT
TRBD1	TRBV4-2	TRBJ2-2	.	CASSLDRGSAGELFF	TGTGCCAGCAGCCTGGACAGGGGATCAGCGGGGGAGCTGTTTTTT
TRBD2	TRBV27	TRBJ2-1	.	CASTRLLAGGPYNEQFF	TGTGCCAGCACCCGTCTTCTAGCGGGGGGACCGTACAATGAGCAGTTCTTC
TRBD1	TRBV29-1	TRBJ2-6	.	CSVDQTGTRTGANVLTF	TGCAGCGTCGACCAGACAGGGACCAGAACTGGGGCCAACGTCCTGACTTTC
.	TRBV6-5	TRBJ1-5	few	CASSSVGAGGNQPQHF	TGTGCCAGCAGTTCAGTGGGAGCGGGGGGGAATCAGCCCCAGCATTTT
TRBD2	TRBV14	TRBJ2-5	.	CASSARLAGSGETQYF	TGTGCCAGCAGCGCACGACTAGCGGGGTCCGGAGAGACCCAGTACTTC
.	TRBV29-1	TRBJ2-7	.	CSVAIGSPYEQYF	TGCAGCGTGGCAATTGGATCCCCCTACGAGCAGTACTTC
.	TRBV19	TRBJ2-6	.	CASSPNPAGANVLTF	TGTGCCAGTAGTCCGAACCCTGCTGGGGCCAACGTCCTGACTTTC
TRBD2	TRBV6-4	TRBJ2-5	few	CASSQTSGGQETQYF	TGTGCCAGCAGCCAGACTAGCGGGGGCCAAGAGACCCAGTACTTC
.	TRBV12-3/TRBV12-4	TRBJ1-1	many	CASSLWVTEAFF	TGTGCCAGCAGTCTCTGGGTCACTGAAGCTTTCTTT
.	TRBV5-4	TRBJ1-4	.	CASSLDRDLSTNEKLFF	TGTGCCAGCAGCTTGGACCGGGACCTATCAACTAATGAAAAACTGTTTTTT
.	TRBV7-9	TRBJ2-5	many	CASSLRPSTGKGETQYF	TGTGCCAGCAGCCTTAGGCCCTCGACGGGCAAGGGAGAGACCCAGTACTTC
TRBD1	TRBV5-1	TRBJ2-7	many	CASSPRQGSSYEQYF	TGCGCCAGCAGCCCCCGACAGGGGAGCTCCTACGAGCAGTACTTC
TRBD1	TRBV20-1	TRBJ1-1	many	CSAGITGGYTEAFF	TGCAGTGCTGGTATAACAGGGGGTTACACTGAAGCTTTCTTT
TRBD1	TRBV10-1	TRBJ1-1	many	CASSEYPGQGDTEAFF	TGCGCCAGCAGTGAGTACCCCGGACAGGGGGACACTGAAGCTTTCTTT
.	TRBV7-2	TRBJ1-6	few	CASRSAQEGRSPLHF	TGTGCCAGCAGGTCAGCCCAGGAGGGAAGATCACCCCTCCACTTT
TRBD1	TRBV7-7	TRBJ2-7	few	CASSLGTGVSYEQYF	TGTGCCAGCAGCCTCGGGACAGGTGTATCCTACGAGCAGTACTTC
.	TRBV2	TRBJ2-7	few	CASRLITSSYEQYF	TGTGCCAGCAGGCTAATTACAAGCTCCTACGAGCAGTACTTC
TRBD1	TRBV3-1	TRBJ1-1	many	CASSLITGGSEAFF	TGTGCCAGCAGCCTCATCACAGGGGGGTCTGAAGCTTTCTTT
TRBD1	TRBV7-9	TRBJ2-1	.	CASSDRAYEQFF	TGTGCCAGCTCCGACAGGGCGTATGAGCAGTTCTTC